The clone carrying this T cell receptor beta chain was picked up a small number of times. No antigen is known for it. The sample comes from a study of vaccination and CD4 T cells after COVID-19. Study overall: According to the study, participants were given two doses of BNT162b2 or mRNA-1273 vaccine. A CEFX pool, an HIV-1 Nef pool, or else no peptide went into the control cultures. The study's findings and limits: Rising from roughly 21 to 40, the median of SARS-CoV-2-reactive clonotypes did not change significantly. Analysis of convalescent patients found that 304 of 307 vaccine-specific clones were spike mono-reactive.

The V segment lost 0 bases and the J segment 2 bases; nucleotides outside the gene matches: 8. CDR1 SGDLS and CDR2 YYNGEE come from the germline V gene. CDR3 length equals 16 residues. An Oncomine TCR Beta short-read assay was used to sequence the DNA from cultured CD4+ T cells. TCRdb re-analysed the PCR reads in MiXCR, keeping a single row per CDR3 protein. The repertoire has some 15,000 distinct CDR3 sequences, approximately 30% of them found once; the top ten carry roughly a sixth. This sample's treatment: roughly nine-day PBMC culture with coronavirus spike peptide pools or control peptides (ViraFEST assay).

The receptor was isolated from a human donor with COVID-19. J is TRBJ2-7 and V is TRBV9, with TRBD2 matching over 7 bases. The sequenced material came from cultured CD4+ T cells from blood. CDR3 bases: TGTGCCAGCAGCGTAGGGGCGGCGGGGGACCCCTACGAGCAGTACTTC. Translation: CASSVGAAGDPYEQYF.